The next 26 T cell receptor beta chains were all read from a single sample in a study of OX40 agonist ivuxolimab in advanced cancers. Sequenced by immunoSEQ multiplex PCR; TCRdb stores in-frame clones only, minus some. Altogether 91,000 or so clones are present, around 86% being singletons, with the ten largest covering about 2%. Sequencing used CD4+ or CD8+ T cells sorted from blood, obtained in a trial of the OX40 agonist ivuxolimab. The receptors were gathered from an adult with an advanced solid tumor such as melanoma, head and neck, liver or kidney cancer.

This chain uses TRBV6-1 with TRBJ2-2; 14 nucleotides line up with TRBD2. The CDR3 totals 18 residues. Trimming cost V 4 bases and J 6 bases; bases outside gene matches: 10. Germline V CDR1 and CDR2: MNHNS, SASEGT. The CDR3 bases are TGTGCCAGCAGTGGAATGGGACTAGCGGGAGCGGTATCCGGGGAGCTGTTTTTT. It translates to CASSGMGLAGAVSGELFF.

This clone was detected only once. The chain has TRBV6-1 and TRBJ2-7; 10 positions agree with TRBD2. V lost 2 bases to trimming and J lost 4 bases; unmatched junction nucleotides: 5. Germline loops: CDR1 MNHNS, CDR2 SASEGT. The CDR3 has 15 residues. In DNA form, the CDR3 reads TGTGCCAGCAGTGAACCCGCTAGCGGGAGATACGAGCAGTACTTC. Translated, it gives CASSEPASGRYEQYF.

This chain joins TRBV4-2 and TRBJ2-3, with unresolved D. Trimming removed 4 bases from V and 2 bases from J, with 19 bases in between. Germline V gene sequence: CDR1 LGHNA, CDR2 YNFKEQ. The CDR3 spans 17 residues. CDR3 amino acids: CASSREPQPANTDTQYF. Written as DNA, the CDR3 is TGTGCCAGCAGCCGAGAGCCACAACCTGCGAACACAGATACGCAGTATTTT.

V and J are TRBV28 and TRBJ2-1; 9 nucleotides align to TRBD1. Germline V gene sequence: CDR1 MDHEN, CDR2 SYDVKM. Trimming at V came to 4 bases and at J to 9 bases, leaving 13 bases not matched to a gene. This CDR3 has 16 residues. The CDR3 loop reads CASSSQDRGLYAEQFF. The CDR3 DNA reads TGTGCCAGCAGTTCCCAAGACAGGGGGTTATACGCTGAGCAGTTCTTC. Full variable domain (rest looked up from reference TRBV28 and TRBJ2-1): DVKVTQSSRYLVKRTGEKVFLECVQDMDHENMFWYRQDPGLGLRLIYFSYDVKMKEKGDIPEGYSVSREKKERFSLILESASTNQTSMYLCASSSQDRGLYAEQFFGPGTRLTVL.

This sequence joins TRBV5-1 and TRBJ1-5; D not certain. This CDR3 is 14 amino acids long. V was pared by 5 bases and J by 6 bases, with 15 bases between. Looked up from germline, CDR1 is SGHRS and CDR2 is YFSETQ. CDR3 sequence: CASRSGPQAQPQHF. The CDR3 region has the DNA TGCGCCAGCAGGTCAGGACCTCAGGCTCAGCCCCAGCATTTT.

V gene TRBV10-3 combines with J gene TRBJ1-1, with 7 positions matching TRBD1. The CDR3 covers 13 residues. Unmatched junction bases numbered 5, after V lost 10 bases and J lost 0 bases. From germline, CDR1 is ENHRY and CDR2 SYGVKD. The CDR3 region is CATSGTVNTEAFF. The CDR3 region has the DNA TGTGCCACGTCCGGGACAGTGAACACTGAAGCTTTCTTT.

The chain is built from TRBV18 and TRBJ1-4, with unresolved D. The CDR3 sequence is 13 residues long. Germline CDR1 KGHSH, CDR2 LQKENI. Trimming left V 4 bases short and J 8 bases short, with 11 bases between. CDR3 nucleotides: TGTGCCAGCTCACGGGAAGGCGGCGAAAAACTGTTTTTT. Amino acids: CASSREGGEKLFF.

The chain couples TRBV15 to TRBJ2-7; TRBD2 matches at 13 bases. Trimming removed 5 bases from V and 2 bases from J; junction bases left unmatched: 3. The germline CDR1 and CDR2 sequences are LNHNV and YYDKDF (reference sequence). This CDR3 comprises 15 residues. The CDR3 region has the DNA TGTGCCACCAGCGAGGGACTAGCGGGAACCTACGAGCAGTACTTC. This encodes CATSEGLAGTYEQYF.

The CDR3 bases are TGTGCCAGCAGCCAGGAGCGGGAGACCCAGTACTTC. It encodes CASSQERETQYF. The chain recombines TRBV7-2 with TRBJ2-5; D perhaps matches TRBD2 (5 bases). Between the trimmed V and J ends, which lost 5 bases and 5 bases, there was a span of 9 bases. This CDR3 has 12 residues. The germline CDR1 and CDR2 sequences are SGHTA and FQGNSA.

CDR3 amino acids: CASSRRQEGSYEQYF. The CDR3, as DNA: TGTGCCAGCAGCCGACGACAGGAAGGCTCCTACGAGCAGTACTTC. This chain uses TRBV4-2 with TRBJ2-7; a weak D match, TRBD1 (6 bases). The CDR3 loop spans 15 amino acids. Germline assignment: CDR1 LGHNA and CDR2 YNFKEQ. V was trimmed by 4 bases and J by 0 bases, leaving 13 bases between them.

The chain is built from TRBV11-3 and TRBJ2-5; 8 bases align to TRBD2. The CDR3 consists of 14 residues. V shed 1 base and J 5 bases; nucleotides not matched to a gene: 3. Germline loops: CDR1 SGHNT, CDR2 YENEEA. The CDR3 bases are TGTGCCAGCAGCTTAGGGCGGGAGGTCGAGACCCAGTACTTC. It yields the protein CASSLGREVETQYF. Full variable domain (rest looked up from reference TRBV11-3 and TRBJ2-5): EAGVVQSPRYKIIEKKQPVAFWCNPISGHNTLYWYLQNLGQGPELLIRYENEEAVDDSQLPKDRFSAERLKGVDSTLKIQPAELGDSAVYLCASSLGREVETQYFGPGTRLLVL.

The V gene is TRBV19, the J gene TRBJ1-2, with D unclear. CDR3 length: 16 amino acids. Trimming took off 5 bases at V and 1 base at J, with 17 bases between the two ends. CDR1 is LNHDA, CDR2 SQIVND, per germline (reference sequence). The CDR3 reads CASSPTGEEINYGYTF. In DNA, the CDR3 is TGTGCCAGTAGTCCGACCGGGGAGGAAATTAACTATGGCTACACCTTC.

The chain has TRBV19 and TRBJ1-2, with 7 bases that match TRBD1. The V segment lost 0 bases and the J segment 7 bases; nucleotides outside the gene matches: 8. Germline CDR1 is LNHDA and CDR2 is SQIVND (reference sequence). The CDR3 has 15 residues. The CDR3 bases are TGTGCCAGTAGTATAGAGCGACAGGGAGCGAGTGGCTACACCTTC. Residues: CASSIERQGASGYTF.

The chain combines TRBV5-1 with TRBJ2-7; 13 bases align to TRBD2. This CDR3 contains 16 residues. Germline V gene data show CDR1 as SGHRS and CDR2 as YFSETQ. V shed 1 base and J 4 bases; nucleotides not matched to a gene: 5. The CDR3 protein is CASSLHGTSGDYEQYF. The CDR3 coding sequence is TGCGCCAGCAGCTTGCACGGGACTAGCGGGGATTACGAGCAGTACTTC.

Notes on this clone: One end of the junction does not line up with germline, which may come from a read error. The chain uses TRBV7-7 and TRBJ1-1; D is uncertain. Germline V gene sequence: CDR1 SSHAT, CDR2 FNYEAQ (reference sequence). The CDR3 covers 15 residues. The CDR3 is CASSTSDFMNTEAFF. The CDR3 bases are TGTGCTAGCAGCACTTCAGACTTTATGAACACTGAAGCTTTCTTT.

This CDR3 reads CASSQHRRSGNTIYF. DNA of the CDR3: TGTGCCAGCAGCCAACACAGGCGTTCGGGAAACACCATATATTTT. The chain couples TRBV4-2 to TRBJ1-3, with D possibly being TRBD1 (5 bases). Trimming left V 2 bases short and J 4 bases short, with 12 bases between. The CDR3 totals 15 residues. CDR1 LGHNA and CDR2 YNFKEQ come from the germline V gene.

This clone came up once. The chain combines TRBV5-1 with TRBJ2-7, with D perhaps TRBD1 or TRBD2 (5 bases each). The CDR3 runs to 14 residues. V was clipped by 6 bases and J by 0 bases, with 13 bases between them. Germline CDR1 is SGHRS and CDR2 is YFSETQ. The CDR3 loop reads CASKMGEFSYEQYF. The CDR3 coding sequence is TGCGCCAGCAAAATGGGGGAGTTCTCCTACGAGCAGTACTTC.

V is TRBV5-1 and J is TRBJ2-5; D is ambiguous. This CDR3 spans 14 amino acids. Deletions cut 1 base from V and 2 bases from J, with 9 bases between. Germline-derived CDR1 and CDR2 are SGHRS and YFSETQ. The CDR3 DNA reads as TGCGCCAGCAGCTTGTTGAGTGCTCAAGAGACCCAGTACTTC. It yields the protein CASSLLSAQETQYF.

The J gene is TRBJ2-2, the V gene TRBV11-2; 8 bases are a match to TRBD2. Germline lookup yields CDR1 SGHAT and CDR2 FQNNGV. The CDR3 length is 16 residues. J was trimmed by 1 base and V by 3 bases; bases with no gene match: 4. As DNA, the CDR3 is TGTGCCAGCAGCTTCCAGGCGGGAGGGAACACCGGGGAGCTGTTTTTT. This codes for CASSFQAGGNTGELFF.

This CDR3 is CASSEWRGMGSYEQYF. The CDR3 coding sequence is TGTGCCAGCAGTGAATGGAGGGGAATGGGGTCCTACGAGCAGTACTTC. The chain joins TRBV2 to TRBJ2-7, with a tentative D call TRBD2 (6 bases). Looked up from germline, CDR1 is SNHLY and CDR2 is FYNNEI. CDR3 size: 16 residues. V lost 2 bases, J lost 1 base, and 15 bases lay in between.

The chain carries TRBV2 and TRBJ1-1; 9 bases align to TRBD1. This CDR3 has 14 residues. The germline CDR1 and CDR2 sequences are SNHLY and FYNNEI. Trimming took 5 bases from V and 3 from J; bases not matched to a gene: 4. CDR3 amino acids: CASSNRGRDTEAFF. In DNA, the CDR3 is TGTGCCAGCAGTAACAGGGGGCGCGACACTGAAGCTTTCTTT.

With respect to this clone: The junction departs from germline at one end; a sequencing error may be responsible. V gene TRBV5-4 combines with J gene TRBJ2-7; D is possibly TRBD1 or TRBD2 (5 bases each). This CDR3 is built from 12 residues. Germline CDR1 reads SGHNT; CDR2 reads YYREEE (reference sequence). The DNA of the CDR3 is TGTGCCAGCAGCTTGGGCAGGGAGCCACTAGGCTTC. Encoded protein: CASSLGREPLGF.

This clone was recorded a few times. CDR3 nucleotide sequence: TGTGCCAGCACTATTTACACTGAAGCTTTCTTT. The encoded protein is CASTIYTEAFF. The chain couples TRBV28 to TRBJ1-1; D uncertain. This CDR3 is built from 11 residues. Trimming took off 7 bases at V and 3 bases at J, with 6 bases between the two ends. The V gene's germline CDR1 is MDHEN and CDR2 SYDVKM. Combining the CDR3 with reference TRBV28 and TRBJ1-1 gives the whole variable domain DVKVTQSSRYLVKRTGEKVFLECVQDMDHENMFWYRQDPGLGLRLIYFSYDVKMKEKGDIPEGYSVSREKKERFSLILESASTNQTSMYLCASTIYTEAFFGQGTRLTVV.

V usage is TRBV6-1 and J usage is TRBJ2-7; D call uncertain. Germline-derived CDR1 and CDR2 are MNHNS and SASEGT. V lost 5 bases, J lost 0 bases, and 5 bases lay in between. The CDR3 is made up of 12 amino acids. CDR3 DNA sequence: TGTGCCAGCAGTATAAGCTCCTACGAGCAGTACTTC. It codes for CASSISSYEQYF.

The J gene is TRBJ1-3, the V gene TRBV5-5; D gene unclear. V was trimmed by 2 bases and J by 2 bases, leaving 8 bases between them. CDR3 size: 14 residues. The germline CDR1 and CDR2 sequences are SGHKS and YYEKEE (reference sequence). Here the CDR3 reads CASSFGDAGNTIYF. Here the CDR3 DNA reads TGTGCCAGCAGCTTCGGGGATGCTGGAAACACCATATATTTT.

The V call is TRBV19, the J call TRBJ2-3; no reliable D call. The germline V and J ends were trimmed by 1 base and 3 bases, with 8 bases remaining between them. The CDR3 has 14 amino acids. CDR1 and CDR2 from the germline V gene are LNHDA and SQIVND (reference sequence). Written as DNA, the CDR3 is TGTGCCAGTAGTATAGGGGGTGGAACAGATACGCAGTATTTT. This translates into CASSIGGGTDTQYF.